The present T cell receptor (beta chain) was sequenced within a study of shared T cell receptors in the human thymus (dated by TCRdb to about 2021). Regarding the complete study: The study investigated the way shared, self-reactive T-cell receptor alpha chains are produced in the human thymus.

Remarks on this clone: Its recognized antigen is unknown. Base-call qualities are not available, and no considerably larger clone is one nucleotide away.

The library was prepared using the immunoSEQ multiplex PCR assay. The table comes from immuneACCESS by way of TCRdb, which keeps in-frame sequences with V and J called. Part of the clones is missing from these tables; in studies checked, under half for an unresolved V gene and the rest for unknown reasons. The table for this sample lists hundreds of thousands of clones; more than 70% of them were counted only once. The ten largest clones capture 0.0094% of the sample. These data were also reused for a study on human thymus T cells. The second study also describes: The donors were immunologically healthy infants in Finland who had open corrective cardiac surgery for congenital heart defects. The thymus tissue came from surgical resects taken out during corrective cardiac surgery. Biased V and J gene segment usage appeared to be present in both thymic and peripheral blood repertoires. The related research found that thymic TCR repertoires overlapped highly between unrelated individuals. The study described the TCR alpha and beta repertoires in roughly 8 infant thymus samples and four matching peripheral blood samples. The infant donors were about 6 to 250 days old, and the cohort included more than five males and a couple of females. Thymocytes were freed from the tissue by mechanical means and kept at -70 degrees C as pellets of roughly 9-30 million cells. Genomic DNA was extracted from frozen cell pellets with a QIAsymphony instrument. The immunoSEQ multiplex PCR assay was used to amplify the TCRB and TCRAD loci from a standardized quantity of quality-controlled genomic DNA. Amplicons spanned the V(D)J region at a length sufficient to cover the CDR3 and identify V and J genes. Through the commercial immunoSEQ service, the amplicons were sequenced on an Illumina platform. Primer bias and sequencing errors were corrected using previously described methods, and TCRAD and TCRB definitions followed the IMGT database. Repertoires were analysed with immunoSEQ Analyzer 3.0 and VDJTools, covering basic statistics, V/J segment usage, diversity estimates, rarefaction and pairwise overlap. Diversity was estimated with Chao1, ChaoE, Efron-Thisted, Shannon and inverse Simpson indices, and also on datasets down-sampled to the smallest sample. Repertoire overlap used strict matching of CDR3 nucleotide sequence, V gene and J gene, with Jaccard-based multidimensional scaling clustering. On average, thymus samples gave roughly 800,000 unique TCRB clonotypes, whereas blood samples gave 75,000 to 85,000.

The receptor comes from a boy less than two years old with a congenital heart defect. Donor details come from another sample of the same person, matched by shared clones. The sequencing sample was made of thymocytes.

The DNA reads as follows: TGTGCCAGCAGCTTATCTCTCCGACAGGTTGGCGAGCAGTACTTC. It is translated as CASSLSLRQVGEQYF. The chain couples TRBV7-2 to TRBJ2-7, with a tentative D gene TRBD1 over 6 matching bases. The germline V gene gives CDR1 as SGHTA and CDR2 as FQGNSA. The trim is 2 bases for V and 6 bases for J, with a gap of 17 bases between the germline ends. Including the terminal cysteine and phenylalanine, the CDR3 comprises 15 residues. Of the read, only the CDR3 DNA is kept; its 45 bases are in frame from base 1.